The 28 T cell receptor beta chains listed next were all sequenced from one sample in a study of monozygotic twins with inflammatory bowel disease. From the 5' RACE reads, TCRdb lists one entry per CDR3 protein and no DNA. Its table records approximately 150,000 distinct CDR3 sequences. The sample comprised blood. All receptors come from a human donor with ulcerative colitis or Crohn's disease, or a healthy co-twin of an affected twin (not recorded which).

The chain uses TRBV27 and TRBJ2-5; TCRdb lists TRBD2, though no DNA is available to test this call. The CDR3 has 13 residues. Germline V CDR1 and CDR2: MNHEY, SMNVEV (reference sequence). The CDR3 region is CASSSPLAATQYF.

The CDR3 loop reads CASSQEGSPSTDTQYF. This sequence joins TRBV4-3 and TRBJ2-3; with no DNA, the TCRdb D assignment of TRBD2 cannot be verified. CDR3 length: 16 residues. Germline V CDR1 and CDR2: LGHNA, YSLEER.

The CDR3: CATSAHSFRELFF. The chain joins TRBV24-1 to TRBJ2-2. Germline CDR1 reads KGHDR; CDR2 reads SFDVKD. The CDR3 is made up of 13 amino acids.

The V and J genes are TRBV27 and TRBJ2-7. In germline, CDR1 is MNHEY, CDR2 SMNVEV (reference sequence). The CDR3 extends over 12 amino acids. The CDR3 sequence is CASSSLRDEQYF.

The chain is built from TRBV12-3 or TRBV12-4 and TRBJ1-5; the D call from TCRdb, TRBD1, cannot be confirmed without DNA. This CDR3 is built from 17 residues. The CDR3 sequence: CASSLWLGGMSNQPQHF.

This chain joins TRBV19 and TRBJ2-5; as DNA is missing, the TRBD1 call by TCRdb cannot be tested. Per the germline V gene, CDR1 is LNHDA and CDR2 is SQIVND (reference sequence). The CDR3 consists of 13 residues. CDR3 in amino acids: CASRAGALETQYF.

The chain recombines TRBV20-1 with TRBJ2-5; TCRdb designates TRBD2, a call that cannot be tested without DNA. This CDR3 is 14 amino acids long. CDR1 DFQATT and CDR2 SNEGSKA come from the germline V gene (reference sequence). CDR3 residues: CSAGTTSGAETQYF.

CDR3 in amino acids: CASSQELGQGAFF. V and J are TRBV4-3 and TRBJ1-1; no DNA is available, so the TRBD1 call from TCRdb remains unchecked. Germline-derived CDR1 and CDR2 are LGHNA and YSLEER. This CDR3 comprises 13 residues.

This chain links TRBV20-1 with TRBJ1-1; TCRdb calls TRBD1, which cannot be checked without DNA. The CDR3 spans 13 residues. CDR1 DFQATT and CDR2 SNEGSKA come from the germline V gene (reference sequence). This CDR3 reads CSAAQGRGTEAFF.

The gene calls are TRBV7-2 and TRBJ1-2; the TCRdb call, TRBD1, lacks DNA for checking. The CDR3 is made up of 16 amino acids. The germline gives CDR1 SGHTA, CDR2 FQGNSA. This CDR3 is CASSPSFGTGGQGYTF.

This rearrangement joins TRBV20-1 to TRBJ1-5; TCRdb reports TRBD1, a call that lacks DNA to check it against. The CDR3 loop spans 14 amino acids. CDR1 is DFQATT, CDR2 SNEGSKA, per germline (reference sequence). CDR3 region: CSARADRIGQPQHF.

This chain links TRBV29-1 with TRBJ2-7; without DNA, the TCRdb call of TRBD1 cannot be checked. The CDR3 is 12 amino acids. Germline assignment: CDR1 SQVTM and CDR2 ANQGSEA. The CDR3 spells CSVHGQGYEQYF.

The gene calls are TRBV10-3 and TRBJ2-7; the TCRdb call, TRBD1, lacks DNA for checking. Germline loops: CDR1 ENHRY, CDR2 SYGVKD. The CDR3 is 13 amino acids. CDR3: CAIRTGQTYEQYF.

The chain recombines TRBV6-5 with TRBJ2-1; the D call from TCRdb, TRBD1, cannot be confirmed without DNA. This CDR3 has 14 residues. Germline CDR1 reads MNHEY; CDR2 reads SVGAGI. The CDR3 loop reads CASSYGGVSNEQFF.

The V and J genes are TRBV12-1 and TRBJ2-2. TRBV12-1 is classified as a pseudogene. The CDR3 spans 15 residues. The CDR3 sequence is CASSPPEANTGELFF.

The genes are TRBV3-1 and TRBJ2-1; TCRdb gives TRBD2 as the D gene, but with no DNA this cannot be confirmed. Germline V gene data show CDR1 as LGHDT and CDR2 as YNNKEL (reference sequence). This CDR3 comprises 15 residues. The CDR3 protein is CASSPSGSPGNEQFF.

V usage is TRBV5-1 and J usage is TRBJ2-7; lacking DNA, the TRBD2 call made by TCRdb goes unchecked. Per germline, CDR1 SGHRS and CDR2 YFSETQ. The CDR3 runs 18 residues. This CDR3 is CASSLGELAGGPSYEQYF. Together with reference TRBV5-1 and TRBJ2-7, the CDR3 gives the full variable domain: KAGVTQTPRYLIKTRGQQVTLSCSPISGHRSVSWYQQTPGQGLQFLFEYFSETQRNKGNFPGRFSGRQFSNSRSEMNVSTLELGDSALYLCASSLGELAGGPSYEQYFGPGTRLTVT.

The chain carries TRBV5-1 and TRBJ2-7; the D call from TCRdb, TRBD1, cannot be confirmed without DNA. This CDR3 contains 17 residues. CDR1 is SGHRS and CDR2 is YFSETQ in the germline V gene. The CDR3 spells CASSLAGKGHITYEQYF. Complete variable domain (other parts from reference TRBV5-1 and TRBJ2-7): KAGVTQTPRYLIKTRGQQVTLSCSPISGHRSVSWYQQTPGQGLQFLFEYFSETQRNKGNFPGRFSGRQFSNSRSEMNVSTLELGDSALYLCASSLAGKGHITYEQYFGPGTRLTVT.

The chain recombines TRBV11-1 with TRBJ1-1; lacking DNA, the TRBD1 call made by TCRdb goes unchecked. The CDR3 runs to 15 residues. CDR1 and CDR2 (germline): SGHAT, FQDESV (reference sequence). The CDR3 loop is CASSSPTGLNTEAFF.

V and J are TRBV12-3 or TRBV12-4 and TRBJ1-6; no DNA is available, so the TRBD1 call from TCRdb remains unchecked. The CDR3 consists of 15 residues. CDR3: CASSSRDRDRSPLHF.

J is TRBJ1-2 and V is TRBV20-1; TCRdb reports TRBD1, a call that lacks DNA to check it against. This CDR3 is 14 amino acids long. CDR1 and CDR2 from the germline V gene are DFQATT and SNEGSKA (reference sequence). The CDR3 protein is CSAHPTGSNYGYTF.

V and J are TRBV7-7 and TRBJ2-1; TCRdb gives TRBD2 as the D gene, but with no DNA this cannot be confirmed. Germline values: CDR1 SSHAT, CDR2 FNYEAQ (reference sequence). This CDR3 contains 15 residues. CDR3 region: CASSPASGTDYEQFF.

The rearrangement links TRBV25-1 to TRBJ1-1; TCRdb's D call, TRBD1, is unchecked because there is no DNA. Germline V CDR1 and CDR2: MGHDK, SYGVNS. The CDR3 runs to 12 residues. The CDR3 protein is CASRGLDTEAFF.

V and J are TRBV10-3 and TRBJ1-2. Looked up from germline, CDR1 is ENHRY and CDR2 is SYGVKD. The CDR3 sequence is 12 residues long. CDR3 region: CAIRRENYGYTF.

J is TRBJ2-2 and V is TRBV5-1; TCRdb reports TRBD1, a call that lacks DNA to check it against. Looked up from germline, CDR1 is SGHRS and CDR2 is YFSETQ. This CDR3 contains 13 residues. This CDR3 is CASSPGVPGELFF.

CDR3 region: CASSISAGTERFSETQYF. This chain joins TRBV13 and TRBJ2-5; TCRdb returns TRBD1, unconfirmable since there is no DNA. There are 18 residues in the CDR3. In germline, CDR1 is PRHDT, CDR2 FYEKMQ (reference sequence).

The CDR3 reads CSARLTHTEAFF. The rearrangement joins TRBV20-1 to TRBJ1-1. Germline loops: CDR1 DFQATT, CDR2 SNEGSKA (reference sequence). This CDR3 has 12 amino acids.

The CDR3 loop is CATETGGDYGYTF. The chain has TRBV5-5 and TRBJ1-2; TCRdb names TRBD1, which stays unverified in the absence of DNA. The CDR3 is 13 residues long. Germline assignment: CDR1 SGHKS and CDR2 YYEKEE (reference sequence).